This TCR beta chain is from a study of control samples from healthy donors and cancer patients. Sequencing used immunoSEQ multiplex PCR; TCRdb keeps in-frame clones, though not all of them. The data show 97,000 or so clones, about 91% seen once. CDR3 size: 14 residues. The germline gives CDR1 LNHDA, CDR2 SQIVND (reference sequence). V lost 10 bases, J lost 5 bases, and 12 bases stayed unmatched. This chain uses TRBV19 with TRBJ2-7, with TRBD1 identical over 9 bases. What was sequenced was blood. This clonotype was sampled from a woman between 18 and 29 years old in good health. CDR3 nucleotides: TGTGCCACCCTGGGGGGACAGGGAACCCACGAGCAGTACTTC. It is translated as CATLGGQGTHEQYF.